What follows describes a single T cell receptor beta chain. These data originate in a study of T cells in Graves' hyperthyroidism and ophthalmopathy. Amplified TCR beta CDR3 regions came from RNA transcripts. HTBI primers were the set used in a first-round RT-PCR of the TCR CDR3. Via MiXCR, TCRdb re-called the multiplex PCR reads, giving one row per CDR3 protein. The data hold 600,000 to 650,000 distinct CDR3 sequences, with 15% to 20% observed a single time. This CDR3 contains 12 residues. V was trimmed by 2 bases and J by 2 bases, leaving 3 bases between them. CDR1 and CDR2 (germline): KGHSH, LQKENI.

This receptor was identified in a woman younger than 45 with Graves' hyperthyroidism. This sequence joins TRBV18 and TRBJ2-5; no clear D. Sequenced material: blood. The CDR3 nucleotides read TGTGCCAGCTCACCAATTCAAGAGACCCAGTACTTC. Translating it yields CASSPIQETQYF.